This T cell receptor beta chain stems from a study of blood T cells in healthy people across ages (dated by TCRdb to the mid-2010s). Study-wide context: In model experiments, roughly one uniquely barcoded TCR beta cDNA molecule per two T cells was captured by template switching. The study analyzed two additional independent replicas of 1 million unique cDNA reads from the same blood draw for two donors, one aged 18 to 30 and one aged 80 or older. Four age groups were formed from the donors: young (average 16 years), middle-aged (approximately 40), aged (over 55) and long-lived (less than 85). Age-related changes in TCR beta repertoire diversity were measured in the study by deep sequencing normalized with unique cDNA molecular identifiers.

This clonotype was observed a handful of times. Which antigen it targets is not known. Base qualities were left out, and no much larger clone turns up one base away. CDR1 and CDR2 (SGHRS, YFSETQ) derive from the germline V gene. The germline V and J ends show losses of 3 bases and 5 bases respectively, and no gene match explains 17 bases of the junction. There are 18 amino acids in the CDR3, from cysteine to phenylalanine inclusive. Just CDR3 DNA is preserved here, 54 bases in frame from base 1. Broader findings and caveats from the paper: Since profiling was done on bulk unsorted PBMCs, naive and antigen-experienced compartments could not be conclusively compared. Total diversity estimates from one million sequenced T cells were considered lower bounds and underestimates. Compared with the aged group, the long-lived group had more naive CD4+ T cells, fewer expanded clones and increased TCR diversity, suggesting age selection. As age increased, observed TCR beta diversity per million T cells dropped in a roughly linear way, and a significant reduction was already evident by age about 40. The CMV infection status of donors was not known, potentially confounding age-related changes in expanded clonotypes. There was a strong correlation between observed TCR beta diversity and the percentage of naive T cells measured by flow cytometry.

Receptor amplification or capture employed 5' RACE. The data were produced on an Illumina HiSeq 2500. A second PCR of 7 to 11 cycles was run with a J-beta primer mix and a sample-barcoded 5' primer. Each TCR beta cDNA molecule received a unique molecular identifier from a template-switch 5' adaptor carrying 12 random nucleotides. Each sample yielded at least 3 million CDR3-containing paired-end reads. First-strand cDNA synthesis was performed from all RNA using the Mint cDNA synthesis kit, with priming by a TRBC-specific oligonucleotide. All cDNA was treated with uracil-DNA glycosylase and then went through a first 18-cycle PCR with the universal primers M1SS and BC2_uni_R. The published analysis was carried out like this. For normalization, 1 million high-quality reads, each with a distinct molecular identifier, were randomly selected from each sample. Reads sharing molecular identifiers were discarded rather than binned into consensus sequences. CDR3 identification, clonotype clustering and error correction used MiTCR with a Q25 quality threshold and the strictest error-elimination algorithm. Lower-bound total TCR beta diversity was estimated with a nonparametric unseen species model using Euler transformation. In TCRdb, the public reads were trimmed at Q25 with fastp and aligned with MiXCR, with productive beta chains retained. A single entry per CDR3 protein holds the most common genes and DNA from its merged rows. Here the V and J calls rest on TCRdb's processing, not on the authors' analysis. The sample has 1 million or so distinct CDR3 sequences on record, 20% to 25% of them singletons. About 0.8% of the sample lies in the top ten.

Systemically healthy Caucasian individuals from Russia, some 40 in total and aged about 6 to 100 years, were included as donors. Each donor gave around 9.8 milliliters of peripheral blood, collected into EDTA-treated Vacutainer tubes. Ficoll-Paque density-gradient centrifugation was used to isolate PBMCs, with at least 6 million per sample. Trizol reagent was used to extract total RNA from the PBMCs, yielding at least 5.5 micrograms per sample. Naive CD45RAhigh/CD27high T cell percentages were measured by flow cytometry on a PBMC aliquot from every donor. The sample was also linked to a second study, of T cells of mothers and their children. In that second paper, the authors write: Donors were nine systemically healthy Caucasian individuals: three mothers and their six children. cDNA synthesis consumed the entire amount of extracted RNA, loaded at around 1.4 ug RNA in each 15 ul reaction. In the second PCR, the M1S primer introduced both the sample barcodes and 2-4 random nucleotides. More than 8.5 million TCR beta CDR3 reads were obtained from each mother, and some 3.2 million reads were obtained from each child. Thymic selection similarly shapes TCR recombination output in related and unrelated pairs, with minor effect from inherited differences. Related mother-child pairs always showed normalized repertoire overlap that was slightly higher than in unrelated mother-child pairs, though the difference was never significant. No persistent microchimeric T cell clones were found, with a detection sensitivity of approximately 100 clones per million clonotypes. To look for features that set related mother-child pairs apart from unrelated individuals, the researchers ran deep NGS to compare the TCR beta repertoires of mothers and children. The mean age was roughly 40 +/- 4 years for the mothers and about 10 +/- 4 years for the children. After adapters were ligated using NEBNext reagents, the libraries underwent 100+100 nt paired-end sequencing on an Illumina HiSeq 2000. To avoid cross-contamination, the mother libraries and the child libraries were prepared a month apart and sequenced in separate runs. For each donor, between roughly 450,000 and 2,100,000 distinct TCR beta clonotypes were identified. Naive TCR beta clonotypes were estimated from low-frequency clonotypes matched to each donor's FACS-determined naive share, without sorting.

The sample comprised blood. The sequence links TRBV5-1 to TRBJ2-5, with TRBD2 identical over 9 junction bases. The sequence was obtained from a girl aged 2-9 years in good health. The DNA sequence follows: TGCGCCAGCAGCTGGTCCACAGCGGGAGGTGCGATGGAGGAGACCCAGTACTTC. This sequence encodes CASSWSTAGGAMEETQYF. The variable domain in full, with residues beyond the CDR3 obtained from the reference TRBV5-1 and TRBJ2-5 genes, is KAGVTQTPRYLIKTRGQQVTLSCSPISGHRSVSWYQQTPGQGLQFLFEYFSETQRNKGNFPGRFSGRQFSNSRSEMNVSTLELGDSALYLCASSWSTAGGAMEETQYFGPGTRLLVL.